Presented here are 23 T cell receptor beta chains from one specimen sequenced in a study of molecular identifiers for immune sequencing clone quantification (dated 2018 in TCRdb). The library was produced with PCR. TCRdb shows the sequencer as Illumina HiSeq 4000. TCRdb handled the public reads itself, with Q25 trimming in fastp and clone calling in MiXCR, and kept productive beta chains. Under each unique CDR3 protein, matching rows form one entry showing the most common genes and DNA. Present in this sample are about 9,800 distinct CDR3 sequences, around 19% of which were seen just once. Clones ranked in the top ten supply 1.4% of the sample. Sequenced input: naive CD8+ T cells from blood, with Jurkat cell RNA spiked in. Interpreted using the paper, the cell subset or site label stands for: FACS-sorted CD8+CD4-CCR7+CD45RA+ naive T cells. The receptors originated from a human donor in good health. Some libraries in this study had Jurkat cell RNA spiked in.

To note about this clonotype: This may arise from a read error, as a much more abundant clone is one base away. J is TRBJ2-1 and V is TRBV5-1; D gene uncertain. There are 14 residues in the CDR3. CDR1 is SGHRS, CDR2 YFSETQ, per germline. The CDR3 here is CASRVLSSNNEQFF. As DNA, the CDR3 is TGCGCCAGCAGGGTTTTGAGCTCCAACAATGAGCAGTTCTTC.

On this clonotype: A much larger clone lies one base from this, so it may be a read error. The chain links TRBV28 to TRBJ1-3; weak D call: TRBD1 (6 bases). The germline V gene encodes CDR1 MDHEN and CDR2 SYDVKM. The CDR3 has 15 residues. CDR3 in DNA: TGTGCCGGCAGTTTAGTGGGGGCGCGGGGAAACACCATATATTTT. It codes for CAGSLVGARGNTIYF.

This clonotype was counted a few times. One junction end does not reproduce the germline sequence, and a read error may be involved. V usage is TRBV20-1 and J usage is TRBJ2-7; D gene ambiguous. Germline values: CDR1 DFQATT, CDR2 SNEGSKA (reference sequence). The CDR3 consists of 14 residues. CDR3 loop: CGAHPTVAIYEQYF. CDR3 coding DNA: TGCGGTGCTCACCCTACAGTCGCTATCTACGAGCAGTACTTC.

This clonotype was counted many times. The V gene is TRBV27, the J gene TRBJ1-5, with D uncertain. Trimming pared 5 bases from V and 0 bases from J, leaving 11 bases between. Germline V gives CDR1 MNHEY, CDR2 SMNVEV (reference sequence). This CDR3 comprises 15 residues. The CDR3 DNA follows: TGTGCCAGCAGTACCTCACTAGATAGCAATCAGCCCCAGCATTTT. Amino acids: CASSTSLDSNQPQHF.

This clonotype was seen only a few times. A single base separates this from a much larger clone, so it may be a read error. DNA of the CDR3: TGTGCCAGCAGCCTCGGGACAGCATCACGGGGCGAGCAGTACTTC. Its translation is CASSLGTASRGEQYF. The J gene is TRBJ2-7, the V gene TRBV28; 7 nucleotides match TRBD1. The germline CDR1 and CDR2 sequences are MDHEN and SYDVKM. The trim removed 6 bases at V and 6 bases at J, leaving 14 bases unmatched. This CDR3 is 15 amino acids long.

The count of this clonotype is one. Here the CDR3 DNA reads TGCAGTGCTAGCGGACTCCCGGGGCCCTCCGAGCAGTACTTC. This codes for CSASGLPGPSEQYF. V is TRBV20-1 and J is TRBJ2-7, with D perhaps matching TRBD1 or TRBD2 (5 bases each). The CDR3 is 14 amino acids. Germline loops: CDR1 DFQATT, CDR2 SNEGSKA (reference sequence). V shed 3 bases and J shed 6 bases, with 18 bases lying between them.

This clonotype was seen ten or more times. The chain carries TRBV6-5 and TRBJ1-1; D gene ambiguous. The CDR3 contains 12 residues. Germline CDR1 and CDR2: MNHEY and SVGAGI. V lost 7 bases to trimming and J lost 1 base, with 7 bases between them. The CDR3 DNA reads TGTGCCAGCAAGGCGGGGAACACTGAAGCTTTCTTT. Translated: CASKAGNTEAFF.

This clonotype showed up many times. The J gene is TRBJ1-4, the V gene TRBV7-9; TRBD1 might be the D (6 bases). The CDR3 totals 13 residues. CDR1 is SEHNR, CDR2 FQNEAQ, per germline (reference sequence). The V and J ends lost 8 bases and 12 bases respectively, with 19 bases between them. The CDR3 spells CASVWSAEGELFF. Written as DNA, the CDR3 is TGTGCCAGCGTTTGGTCGGCCGAGGGGGAACTGTTTTTT.

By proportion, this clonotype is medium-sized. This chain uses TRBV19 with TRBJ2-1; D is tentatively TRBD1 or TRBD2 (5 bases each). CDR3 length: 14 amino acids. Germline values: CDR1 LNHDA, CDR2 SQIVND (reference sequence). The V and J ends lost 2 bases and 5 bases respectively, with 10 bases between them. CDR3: CASSIRWGNNEQFF. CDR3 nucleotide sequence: TGTGCCAGTAGTATACGTTGGGGGAACAATGAGCAGTTCTTC.

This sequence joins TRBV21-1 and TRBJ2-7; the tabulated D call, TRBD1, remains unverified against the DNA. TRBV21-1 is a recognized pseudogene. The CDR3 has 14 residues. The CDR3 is CASSFRDGTYEQYF. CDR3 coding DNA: TGTGCCAGCAGCTTCCGGGACGGAACCTACGAGCAGTACTTC.

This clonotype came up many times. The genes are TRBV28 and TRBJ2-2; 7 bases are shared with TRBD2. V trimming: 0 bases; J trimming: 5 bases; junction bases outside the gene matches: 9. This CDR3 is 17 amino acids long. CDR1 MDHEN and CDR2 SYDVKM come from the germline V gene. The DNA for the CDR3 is TGTGCCAGCAGTTTATGGGCTAGCGGACCTTTTACCGGGGAGCTGTTTTTT. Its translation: CASSLWASGPFTGELFF.

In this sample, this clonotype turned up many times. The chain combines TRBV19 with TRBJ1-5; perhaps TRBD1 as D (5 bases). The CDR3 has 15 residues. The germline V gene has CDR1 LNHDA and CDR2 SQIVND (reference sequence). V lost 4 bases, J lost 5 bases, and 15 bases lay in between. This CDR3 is CASSTSGAGHQPQHF. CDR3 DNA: TGTGCCAGTAGTACATCCGGGGCAGGGCATCAGCCCCAGCATTTT.

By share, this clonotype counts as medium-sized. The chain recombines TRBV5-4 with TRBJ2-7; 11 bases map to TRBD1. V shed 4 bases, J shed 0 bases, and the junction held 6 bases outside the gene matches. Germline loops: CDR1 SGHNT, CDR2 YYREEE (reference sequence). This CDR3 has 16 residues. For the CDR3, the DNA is TGTGCCAGCAGCCCTGGACAGGGGGCGAGCTCCTACGAGCAGTACTTC. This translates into CASSPGQGASSYEQYF. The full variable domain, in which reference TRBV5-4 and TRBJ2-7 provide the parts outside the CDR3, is ETGVTQSPTHLIKTRGQQVTLRCSSQSGHNTVSWYQQALGQGPQFIFQYYREEENGRGNFPPRFSGLQFPNYSSELNVNALELDDSALYLCASSPGQGASSYEQYFGPGTRLTVT.

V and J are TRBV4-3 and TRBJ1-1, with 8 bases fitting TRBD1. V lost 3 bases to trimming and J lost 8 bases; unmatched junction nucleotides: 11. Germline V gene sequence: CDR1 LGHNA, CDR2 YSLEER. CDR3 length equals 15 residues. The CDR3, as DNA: TGCGCCAGCAGCCATGATCGCAGGGGGCTGATAGAAGCTTTCTTT. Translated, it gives CASSHDRRGLIEAFF.

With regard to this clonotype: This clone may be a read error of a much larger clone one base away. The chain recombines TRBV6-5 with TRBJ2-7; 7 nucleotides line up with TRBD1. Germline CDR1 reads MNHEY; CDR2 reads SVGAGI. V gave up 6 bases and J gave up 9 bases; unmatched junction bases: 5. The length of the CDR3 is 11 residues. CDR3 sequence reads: CASSQGDGQYF. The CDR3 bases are TGTGCCAGCAGCCAGGGGGACGGGCAGTACTTC.

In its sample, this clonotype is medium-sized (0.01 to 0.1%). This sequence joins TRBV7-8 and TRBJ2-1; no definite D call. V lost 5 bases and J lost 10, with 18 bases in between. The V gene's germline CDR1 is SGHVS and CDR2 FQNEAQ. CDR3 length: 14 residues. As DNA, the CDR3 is TGTGCCAGCAGCCCAACGGGCCCCGCCGGGGAGCAGTTCTTC. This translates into CASSPTGPAGEQFF.

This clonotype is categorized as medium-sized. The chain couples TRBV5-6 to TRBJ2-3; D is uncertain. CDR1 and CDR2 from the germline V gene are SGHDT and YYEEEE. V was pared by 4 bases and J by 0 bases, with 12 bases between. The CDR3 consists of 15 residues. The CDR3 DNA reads TGTGCCAGCAGCCCCCTGGCGGAAAGCACAGATACGCAGTATTTT. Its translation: CASSPLAESTDTQYF.

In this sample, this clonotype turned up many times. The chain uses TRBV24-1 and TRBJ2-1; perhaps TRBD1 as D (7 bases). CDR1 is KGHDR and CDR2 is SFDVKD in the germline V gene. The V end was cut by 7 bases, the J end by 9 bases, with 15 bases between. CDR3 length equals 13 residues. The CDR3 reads CATRNRGAGEQFF. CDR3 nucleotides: TGTGCCACCAGAAACAGGGGAGCGGGTGAGCAGTTCTTC.

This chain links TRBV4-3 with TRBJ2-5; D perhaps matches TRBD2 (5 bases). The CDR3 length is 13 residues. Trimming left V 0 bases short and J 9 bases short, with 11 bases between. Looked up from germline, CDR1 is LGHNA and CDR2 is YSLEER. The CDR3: CASSQDRGESQYF. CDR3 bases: TGCGCCAGCAGCCAAGATCGGGGAGAATCCCAGTACTTC.

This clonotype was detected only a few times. DNA for the CDR3: TGTGCCAGCGGGCCCATATCAAACCTACGGGGCGACATTCAGTACTTC. It codes for CASGPISNLRGDIQYF. The chain recombines TRBV27 with TRBJ2-4; D tentatively reads TRBD1 or TRBD2 (5 bases each). The CDR3 consists of 16 residues. The V end lost 8 bases, the J end lost 8 bases, and 25 bases lay between the germline ends. Germline V gene sequence: CDR1 MNHEY, CDR2 SMNVEV (reference sequence).

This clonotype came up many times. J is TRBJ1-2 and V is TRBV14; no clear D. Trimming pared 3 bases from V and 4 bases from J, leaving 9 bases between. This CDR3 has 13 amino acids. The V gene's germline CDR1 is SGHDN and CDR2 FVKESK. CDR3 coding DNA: TGTGCCAGCAGCCAGGGTACGACCTATGGCTACACCTTC. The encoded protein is CASSQGTTYGYTF.

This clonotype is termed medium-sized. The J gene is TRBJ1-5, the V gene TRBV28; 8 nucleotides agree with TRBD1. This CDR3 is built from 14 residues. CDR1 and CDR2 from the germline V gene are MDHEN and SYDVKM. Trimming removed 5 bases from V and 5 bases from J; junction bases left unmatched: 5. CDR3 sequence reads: CASSQTQGDQPQHF. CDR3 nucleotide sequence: TGTGCCAGCAGTCAAACACAGGGGGATCAGCCCCAGCATTTT. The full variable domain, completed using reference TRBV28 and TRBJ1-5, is DVKVTQSSRYLVKRTGEKVFLECVQDMDHENMFWYRQDPGLGLRLIYFSYDVKMKEKGDIPEGYSVSREKKERFSLILESASTNQTSMYLCASSQTQGDQPQHFGDGTRLSIL.

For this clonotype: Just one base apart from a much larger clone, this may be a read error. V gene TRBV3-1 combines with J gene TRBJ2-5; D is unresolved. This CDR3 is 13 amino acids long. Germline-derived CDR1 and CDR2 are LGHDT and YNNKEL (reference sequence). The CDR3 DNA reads TGTGCCGGCAGCCAAGATTCACGGGAGACCCAGTACTTC. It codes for CAGSQDSRETQYF.